This TCR beta chain was obtained from a study of glioma-infiltrating T cells. Study results and caveats: CDR3 overlap between tissue and blood was very small. Non-neoplastic patients had below-expected tissue-blood divergence, while all gliomas exceeded expectation.

Using RNA template, CDR3s of TCR alpha and beta were amplified with iRepertoire arm-PCR. Input was 100-400 ng of tissue mRNA or PBMC total RNA. TCRdb itself ran the multiplex PCR reads through MiXCR, one entry per CDR3 protein. The repertoire holds roughly 190,000 distinct CDR3 sequences, 25% to 35% seen once, with over 20% in the top ten. Of note for this clonotype: Its antigen remains unknown.

Germline V CDR1 and CDR2: SQVTM, ANQGSEA. V was pared by 3 bases and J by 13 bases, with 13 bases between. The CDR3 contains 11 residues. V usage is TRBV29-1 and J usage is TRBJ2-1; D gene unclear. This receptor was identified in a human donor with low-grade glioma or glioblastoma, undergoing nonglioma brain surgery, or in good health (not recorded which). Input material: glioma tissue, nonneoplastic brain tissue, or PBMCs (not recorded which). The CDR3 region is CSVDLIETQFF. The CDR3 nucleotides read TGCAGCGTTGACCTGATTGAGACCCAGTTCTTC.